This T cell receptor (beta chain) was found in a study of blood T cells in healthy people across ages. The CDR3 spans 13 residues. The germline V gene encodes CDR1 MDHEN and CDR2 SYDVKM. V was pared by 5 bases and J by 5 bases, with 11 bases between. Next came a second PCR, run for roughly 6 to 11 cycles, which used a sample-barcoded 5' primer along with a J-beta primer mix. TCRdb called the 5' RACE reads again in MiXCR, with one record for every CDR3 protein. The repertoire holds some 730,000 distinct CDR3 sequences, with around a fifth as singletons. This clonotype was detected only a few times. Source material: blood. This chain uses TRBV28 with TRBJ2-3; a possible D gene is TRBD1 (7 bases). This TCR came from a man aged 70 or older in good health. Here the CDR3 reads CASSQGGLDTQYF. The DNA of the CDR3 is TGTGCCAGCAGTCAGGGGGGATTAGATACGCAGTATTTT.